The clone carrying this T cell receptor beta chain was counted many times. The antigen remains undetermined. Diagnosing involved the use of clinical symptoms, serum thyroxine and TRAb, thyroid ultrasound and orbital computed tomography. The data are from a study of T cells in Graves' hyperthyroidism and ophthalmopathy. Study outcomes and limitations: Progression to ophthalmopathy was predicted a median of 6.5 months early. Ophthalmopathy cases were set apart from stable hyperthyroidism by a 13 V-J model.

The CDR3 totals 14 residues. With V trimmed by 6 bases and J by 3 bases, 7 bases remained unmatched. Germline loops: CDR1 LNHDA, CDR2 SQIVND (reference sequence). Using RNA transcripts as the source, TCR beta CDR3 regions were amplified. HTBI primers drove first-round RT-PCR of the TCR CDR3. MiXCR, applied by TCRdb to the multiplex PCR reads, yields one record per CDR3 protein. The table includes hundreds of thousands of distinct CDR3 sequences, roughly 14% detected once. Sample: blood. This clonotype was obtained from a woman aged 40-49 years with Graves' ophthalmopathy. This chain links TRBV19 with TRBJ1-1; 7 bases match TRBD1. The CDR3 loop reads CASRSLGQHTEAFF. The CDR3 DNA reads as TGTGCCAGTAGAAGTTTGGGACAGCACACTGAAGCTTTCTTT.